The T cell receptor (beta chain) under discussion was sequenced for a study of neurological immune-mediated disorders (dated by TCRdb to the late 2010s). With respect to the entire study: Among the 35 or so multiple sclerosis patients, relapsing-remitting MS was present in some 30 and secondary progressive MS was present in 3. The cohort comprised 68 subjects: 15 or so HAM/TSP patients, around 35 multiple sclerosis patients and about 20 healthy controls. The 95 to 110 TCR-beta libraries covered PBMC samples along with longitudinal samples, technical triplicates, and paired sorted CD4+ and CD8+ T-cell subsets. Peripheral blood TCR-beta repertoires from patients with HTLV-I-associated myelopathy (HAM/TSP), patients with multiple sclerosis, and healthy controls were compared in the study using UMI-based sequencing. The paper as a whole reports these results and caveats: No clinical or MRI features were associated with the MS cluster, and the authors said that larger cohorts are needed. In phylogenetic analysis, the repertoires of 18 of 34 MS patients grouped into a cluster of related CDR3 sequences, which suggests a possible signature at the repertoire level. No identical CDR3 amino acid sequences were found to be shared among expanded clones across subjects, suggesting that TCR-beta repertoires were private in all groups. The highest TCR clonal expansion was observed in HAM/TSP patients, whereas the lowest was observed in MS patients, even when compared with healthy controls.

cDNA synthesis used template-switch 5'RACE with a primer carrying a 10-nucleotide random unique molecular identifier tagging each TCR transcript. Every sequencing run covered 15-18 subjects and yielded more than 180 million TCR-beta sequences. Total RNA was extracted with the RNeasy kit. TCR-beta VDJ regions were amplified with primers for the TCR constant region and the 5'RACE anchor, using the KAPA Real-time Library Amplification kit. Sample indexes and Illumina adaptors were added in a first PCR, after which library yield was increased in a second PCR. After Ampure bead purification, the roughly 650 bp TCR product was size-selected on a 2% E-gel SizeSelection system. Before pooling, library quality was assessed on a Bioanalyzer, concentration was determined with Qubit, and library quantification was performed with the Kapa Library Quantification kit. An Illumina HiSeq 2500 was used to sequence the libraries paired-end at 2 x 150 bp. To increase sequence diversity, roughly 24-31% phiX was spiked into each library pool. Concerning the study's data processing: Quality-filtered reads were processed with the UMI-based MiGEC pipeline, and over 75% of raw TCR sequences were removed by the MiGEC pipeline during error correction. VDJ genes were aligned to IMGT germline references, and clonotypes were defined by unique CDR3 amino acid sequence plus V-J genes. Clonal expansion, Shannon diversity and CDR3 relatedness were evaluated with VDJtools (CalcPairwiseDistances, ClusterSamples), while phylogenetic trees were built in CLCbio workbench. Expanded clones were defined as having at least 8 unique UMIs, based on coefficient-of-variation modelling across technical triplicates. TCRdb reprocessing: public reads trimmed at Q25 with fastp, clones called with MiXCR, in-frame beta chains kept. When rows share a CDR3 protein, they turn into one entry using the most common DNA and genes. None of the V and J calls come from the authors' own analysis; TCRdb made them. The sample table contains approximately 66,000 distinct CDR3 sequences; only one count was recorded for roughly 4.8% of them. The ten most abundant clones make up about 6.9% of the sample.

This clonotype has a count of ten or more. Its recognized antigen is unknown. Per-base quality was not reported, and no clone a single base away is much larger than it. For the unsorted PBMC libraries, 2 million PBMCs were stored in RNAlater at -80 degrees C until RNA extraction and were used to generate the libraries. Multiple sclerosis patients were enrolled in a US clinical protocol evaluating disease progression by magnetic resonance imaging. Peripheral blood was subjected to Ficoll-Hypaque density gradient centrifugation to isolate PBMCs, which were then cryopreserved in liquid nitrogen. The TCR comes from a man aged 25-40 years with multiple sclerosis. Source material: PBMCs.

The CDR3 has the sequence CASSRTREHTEAFF. In nucleotides, the sequence is TGCGCCAGCAGCCGGACGAGGGAACACACTGAAGCTTTCTTT. This chain joins TRBV5-1 to TRBJ1-1, with the D gene call left open. Reading the germline V gene gives CDR1 SGHRS and CDR2 YFSETQ. V loses 4 bases, J loses 3 bases, and the germline ends lie 13 bases apart. From the cysteine up to the phenylalanine, the CDR3 has a length of 14 residues. Just the 42-base CDR3 DNA is kept, in frame starting at base 1.